This TCR beta chain derives from a study of tumor and adjacent non-tumor tissue in lung cancer. Turning to the study itself: Each sample yielded a few million productive TCRbeta reads on average.

The template was RNA from unsorted bulk tissue. Between August and November 2014, newly diagnosed, chemotherapy-naive lung cancer patients underwent thoracic surgery in China. General study findings and limits: Tumor repertoires had a smaller top 100 clone share than normal lung.

Germline V gene lookup returns CDR1 MNHNS and CDR2 SASEGT. The CDR3 runs to 15 residues. Concerning this clonotype: The antigen is undetermined. One end of the junction fails to match germline, which may point to a read error.

A modified ARM-PCR protocol with three rounds of nested PCR amplified TCRbeta. TCRdb reprocessed the multiplex PCR reads via MiXCR and lists one record per CDR3 protein. The sample lists approximately 76,000 distinct CDR3 sequences; roughly 70% were seen once. Sequencing was performed on lung tumor tissue. The TCR originated in a woman aged 70-85 years with non-small cell lung cancer. The chain combines TRBV6-1 with TRBJ2-7, with 7 bases lining up with TRBD1. CDR3 coding DNA: TGCGCCAGCAGTGCCCTGACAGGGATCCCCTACGAGCAGTATTTC. It translates to CASSALTGIPYEQYF.